This T cell receptor (beta chain) was captured in a study of beta chain features in type 1 diabetes (dated by TCRdb to 2016 to 2019). For the wider study: No differences in mean age, gender distribution, total cell number or subset yield were found between patients and healthy donors. A total of some 100,000,000 sorted cells were examined across all samples, and a strong correlation was observed between cell number per subset and RNA yield. In the study, TCRB repertoires of sorted circulating CD4+ T cell subsets from recently diagnosed type 1 diabetes patients were compared with those of matched healthy donors. Whereas all 30 or so donors provided naive and central memory subsets, regulatory and stem cell-like memory subsets were isolated from just 8 patients and about eight healthy donors.

From a lookup of the germline V gene, CDR1 and CDR2 are MGHDK and SYGVNS. The germline ends are 15 bases apart after V is trimmed by 3 bases and J by 4 bases. The CDR3 covers 15 residues, taking in both the cysteine and the phenylalanine. The DNA shown is the 45-base CDR3, in frame from base 1. From each donor, a single peripheral blood sample of around 0.12 L on average was drawn into heparinised tubes. Using a panel that included CD45RO, CCR7, CD25, CD127, CD95 and CD27, naive, central memory, regulatory and stem cell-like memory CD4+ T cells were sorted on a BD FACSAria II. Every sorted population had a purity above 98%. Right away, PBMCs were isolated by Lymphoprep density gradient centrifugation and were stained directly, with no culture step. So that batch effects would be minimized, each experiment stained and sorted samples in pairs, pairing one healthy donor with one patient. This clone was counted a few times. The clone's antigen remains unknown. No much larger clone is present one base from it, and per-base qualities are unavailable.

Broad study findings and their caveats: PCR might favor shorter templates, but patient and control samples were amplified and corrected together, so any skew would affect both groups equally. Because cDNA was sequenced instead of genomic DNA, activated cells with high expression could be over-represented, although the groups did not differ in activation or CD3 levels. Naive, central memory and regulatory TCRB repertoires appeared more similar among patients than among healthy donors. Fewer insertions and more nucleotide deletions at VDJ recombination sites were observed in patients with type 1 diabetes, implying thymic rearrangement abnormalities. Only small numbers of individuals were included in the HLA sub-analyses, which left unresolved whether HLA type had any influence on TCRB rearrangement. In all four CD4+ subsets, TCRB CDR3 length was moderately but significantly shorter in type 1 diabetes patients.

All of the isolated RNA was reverse transcribed with the High Capacity cDNA Reverse Transcription Kit, so expressed TCRB transcripts were sequenced. Deep immunoSEQ sequencing was applied to naive, central memory and regulatory T cell samples, giving an average of roughly 3.5 million total reads per sample. After sorted cells were lysed in RLT buffer, RNA was extracted with DNase-treated RNeasy Micro or Mini kits, with the choice depending on cell number. To prevent cross-contamination, each cell subset was processed individually, whereas patient and healthy donor samples were processed jointly. The immunoSEQ multiplex PCR was used to amplify TCRB sequences from cDNA, generating 87-bp fragments that spanned the CDR3 region. Sequencing of the amplicons was done on the Illumina HiSeq platform. Regarding the original processing steps: PCR bias was computationally corrected using synthetic template baselines, reads within Hamming distance 2 were collapsed, and singletons that could not be merged were discarded. Reads were aligned against IMGT to assign V, D and J genes, CDR3 length and insertions or deletions at six rearrangement sites. Clonotype counts were normalized to sorted cell number within each subset before computing true diversity and Gini coefficients with the tcR R package. Repertoire sharing was quantified using the overlap coefficient calculated on TCRB nucleotide sequences. As a proxy for the pre-selection repertoire, out-of-frame TCRB sequences from naive cells were analyzed. As stored in TCRdb, this immuneACCESS dataset retains in-frame rearrangements with V and J assigned. A fraction of the clones does not appear; measured against another copy, unresolved V genes explain less than half of the discrepancy, and the remainder lacks a known reason. The V and J calls and the clone size are those of that table, but D and trimming were determined from the DNA. The sample table contains more than 300,000 clones; only one count was recorded for over 12% of them. 0.019% of the sample is taken by the ten largest.

The receptor comes from a woman aged 18-29 years in good health. The sample was naive CD4+ T cells from blood. The label giving this sample's cell subset or site can be read as: true naive CD4+ T cells. The rearrangement combines TRBV25-1 with TRBJ1-2; the D gene lacks a confident call. This receptor has the CDR3 CASSDPDTPTYGYTF. The DNA sequence reads TGTGCCAGCAGTGATCCCGACACTCCGACCTATGGCTACACCTTC.